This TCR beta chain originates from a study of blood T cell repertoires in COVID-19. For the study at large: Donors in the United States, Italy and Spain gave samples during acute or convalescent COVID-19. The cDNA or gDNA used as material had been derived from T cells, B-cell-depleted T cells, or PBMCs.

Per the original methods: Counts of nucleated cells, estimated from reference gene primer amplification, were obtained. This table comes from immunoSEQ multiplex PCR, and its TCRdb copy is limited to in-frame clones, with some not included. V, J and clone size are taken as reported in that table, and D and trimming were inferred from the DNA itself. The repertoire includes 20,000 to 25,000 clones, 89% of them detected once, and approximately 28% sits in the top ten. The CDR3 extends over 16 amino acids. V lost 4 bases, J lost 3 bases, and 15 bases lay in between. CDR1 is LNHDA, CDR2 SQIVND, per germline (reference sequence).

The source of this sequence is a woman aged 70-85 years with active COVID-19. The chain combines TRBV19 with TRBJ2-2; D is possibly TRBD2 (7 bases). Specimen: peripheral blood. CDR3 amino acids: CASSTPGRGDTGELFF. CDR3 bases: TGTGCCAGTAGTACCCCGGGGAGGGGGGACACCGGGGAGCTGTTTTTT.